The 22 T cell receptor beta chains below come from one sample, sequenced in a study of PD-1 blockade in classical Hodgkin lymphoma. The method was immunoSEQ multiplex PCR; TCRdb's version includes in-frame clones alone and lacks a portion of them. The sample holds some 95,000 clones, roughly 89% seen once. Every one of the patients relapsed after autologous stem cell transplantation (brentuximab vedotin exposure was variable). The sequencing used peripheral blood mononuclear cells (PBMCs), collected before the second cycle of nivolumab. The receptors derive from a human donor with classical Hodgkin lymphoma.

This rearrangement joins TRBV28 to TRBJ2-5; D not resolved. In germline, CDR1 is MDHEN, CDR2 SYDVKM. This CDR3 has 15 residues. Trimming pared 7 bases from V and 3 bases from J, leaving 18 bases between. The CDR3 bases are TGTGCCAGCAACGAGTTTACCAGGTCTGAAGAGACCCAGTACTTC. This codes for CASNEFTRSEETQYF.

The rearrangement joins TRBV28 to TRBJ2-5; no definite D call. Germline V lookup: CDR1 MDHEN, CDR2 SYDVKM. Trimming pared 8 bases from V and 6 bases from J, leaving 7 bases between. CDR3 size: 10 residues. The CDR3: CASGIKTQYF. The CDR3 bases are TGTGCCAGCGGGATTAAGACCCAGTACTTC. The full variable domain, completed using reference TRBV28 and TRBJ2-5, is DVKVTQSSRYLVKRTGEKVFLECVQDMDHENMFWYRQDPGLGLRLIYFSYDVKMKEKGDIPEGYSVSREKKERFSLILESASTNQTSMYLCASGIKTQYFGPGTRLLVL.

This chain uses TRBV7-2 with TRBJ2-2; possibly TRBD1 or TRBD2 for D (5 bases each). The ends were cut back, 1 base at V and 13 bases at J, with 13 bases in the middle. CDR1 is SGHTA and CDR2 is FQGNSA in the germline V gene. The CDR3 contains 13 residues. CDR3 nucleotide sequence: TGTGCCAGCAGCTTAGGGGGACGAGATAGGCTGTTTTTT. It translates to CASSLGGRDRLFF.

J is TRBJ1-4 and V is TRBV28, with unresolved D. This CDR3 is built from 12 residues. Germline-derived CDR1 and CDR2 are MDHEN and SYDVKM. Trimming stripped 6 bases from V and 7 bases from J, with 9 bases between. Written as DNA, the CDR3 is TGTGCCAGCAGCGAAAGGGTTGAAAAACTGTTTTTT. It specifies CASSERVEKLFF.

This rearrangement joins TRBV7-2 to TRBJ2-5; 16 bases fit TRBD2. Germline CDR1 SGHTA, CDR2 FQGNSA. The ends lost 0 bases at V and 4 bases at J; junction bases unmatched: 2. This CDR3 comprises 17 residues. Here the CDR3 DNA reads TGTGCCAGCAGCTTAGCGGGACTAGCGGGGGGGCGAGAGACCCAGTACTTC. It specifies CASSLAGLAGGRETQYF.

The V and J genes are TRBV4-3 and TRBJ2-7; D is undetermined. This CDR3 has 11 residues. CDR1 is LGHNA and CDR2 is YSLEER in the germline V gene. The V and J ends lost 1 base and 6 bases respectively, with 4 bases between them. The CDR3 sequence: CASSQAGEQYF. The CDR3 DNA is TGCGCCAGCAGCCAAGCAGGCGAGCAGTACTTC.

This clone was recorded only once. The rearrangement uses TRBV5-4 and TRBJ2-7; D not resolved. Germline CDR1 and CDR2: SGHNT and YYREEE (reference sequence). The CDR3 has 12 residues. Trimming pared 2 bases from V and 4 bases from J, leaving 7 bases between. The CDR3 region is CASSFVGYEQYF. The CDR3 bases are TGTGCCAGCAGCTTCGTGGGGTACGAGCAGTACTTC.

This chain uses TRBV10-2 with TRBJ1-6; D uncertain. Germline V CDR1 and CDR2: WSHSY, SAAADI. The length of the CDR3 is 15 residues. Deletions cut 5 bases from V and 7 bases from J, with 15 bases between. CDR3 nucleotides: TGCGCCAGCAGTAAACCGACGGGCGACAATTCACCCCTCCACTTT. Its translation is CASSKPTGDNSPLHF.

The DNA of the CDR3 is TGCGCCAGCAGTGAAGCAGGTCAAGAGACCCAGTACTTC. It yields the protein CASSEAGQETQYF. This chain uses TRBV10-1 with TRBJ2-5; D unresolved. The V end lost 3 bases, the J end lost 2 bases, and 7 bases lay between the germline ends. Germline V gene data show CDR1 as WNHNN and CDR2 as SYGVQD (reference sequence). There are 13 residues in the CDR3.

The J gene is TRBJ2-5, the V gene TRBV9, with D maybe TRBD2 (5 bases). The CDR3 contains 13 residues. The germline CDR1 and CDR2 sequences are SGDLS and YYNGEE. V lost 0 bases, J lost 3 bases, and 6 bases lay in between. The CDR3 DNA reads as TGTGCCAGCAGCGTAGGGGGAGAAGAGACCCAGTACTTC. This encodes CASSVGGEETQYF.

The chain recombines TRBV7-9 with TRBJ2-1; D remains unclear. The CDR3 length is 13 residues. Germline CDR1 is SEHNR and CDR2 is FQNEAQ (reference sequence). Between the trimmed V and J ends, which lost 1 base and 4 bases, there was a span of 5 bases. The CDR3 sequence: CASSLVGYNEQFF. As DNA, the CDR3 is TGTGCCAGCAGCTTAGTGGGGTACAATGAGCAGTTCTTC.

The chain links TRBV27 to TRBJ2-7, with 10 nucleotides matching TRBD1. The V gene end was trimmed by 2 bases and the J gene end by 8 bases; junction bases not matched to a gene: 12. The CDR3 extends over 16 amino acids. CDR1 and CDR2 from the germline V gene are MNHEY and SMNVEV (reference sequence). The CDR3: CASSLTPGQGSGKQYF. CDR3 sequence (DNA): TGTGCCAGCAGTTTAACCCCGGGACAGGGGTCCGGTAAGCAGTACTTC.

V is TRBV7-9 and J is TRBJ1-4, with no clear D. Germline V lookup: CDR1 SEHNR, CDR2 FQNEAQ (reference sequence). The CDR3 contains 14 residues. The V and J ends lost 8 bases and 0 bases respectively, with 10 bases between them. This chain's CDR3 is CASARGSTNEKLFF. For the CDR3, the DNA is TGTGCCAGCGCTAGAGGTTCAACTAATGAAAAACTGTTTTTT.

The sample holds one count of this clone. The V gene is TRBV7-5, the J gene TRBJ2-1; the D segment call TRBD1 is taken from the table without a DNA check. TRBV7-5 is a pseudogene locus. CDR3 size: 15 residues. Here the CDR3 reads CARSLDGRDYNEQFF. CDR3 DNA: TGTGCCAGAAGCTTAGACGGCAGGGACTACAATGAGCAGTTCTTC.

The chain is built from TRBV6-6 and TRBJ2-1; no reliable D call. Germline V gives CDR1 MNHNY, CDR2 SVGAGI (reference sequence). Trimming removed 5 bases from V and 0 bases from J, with 11 bases in between. This CDR3 is built from 15 residues. The CDR3 region is CASSTRYSSYNEQFF. The CDR3 DNA follows: TGTGCCAGCAGTACCCGGTATTCCTCCTACAATGAGCAGTTCTTC.

The chain couples TRBV28 to TRBJ2-1; D is unresolved. The V and J ends lost 5 bases and 5 bases respectively, with 4 bases between them. In germline, CDR1 is MDHEN, CDR2 SYDVKM. The CDR3 extends over 11 amino acids. For the CDR3, the DNA is TGTGCCAGCAGTCAGGACAATGAGCAGTTCTTC. This sequence encodes CASSQDNEQFF.

The rearrangement uses TRBV19 and TRBJ2-1, with a tentative D call TRBD1 (6 bases). Looked up from germline, CDR1 is LNHDA and CDR2 is SQIVND (reference sequence). Trimming removed 7 bases at V and 8 bases at J, with 12 bases between. The CDR3 totals 12 residues. Here the CDR3 reads CASNVQGDEQFF. Written as DNA, the CDR3 is TGTGCCAGTAACGTACAGGGCGATGAGCAGTTCTTC.

The chain carries TRBV7-9 and TRBJ2-1; D gene ambiguous. V was pared by 8 bases and J by 5 bases, with 13 bases between. This CDR3 has 13 amino acids. Germline V gives CDR1 SEHNR, CDR2 FQNEAQ (reference sequence). CDR3 DNA sequence: TGTGCCAGCGGTGATCCCCCGAACAATGAGCAGTTCTTC. This gives the protein CASGDPPNNEQFF.

The CDR3 protein is CASSQGGTQYF. The DNA for the CDR3 is TGCGCCAGCAGCCAAGGGGGAACCCAGTACTTC. V gene TRBV4-1 combines with J gene TRBJ2-4; D is uncertain. Per germline, CDR1 MGHRA and CDR2 YSYEKL. CDR3 length equals 11 residues. Trimming removed 1 base at V and 13 bases at J, with 8 bases between.

The chain couples TRBV28 to TRBJ2-5; 11 positions agree with TRBD2. This CDR3 is built from 17 residues. Looked up from germline, CDR1 is MDHEN and CDR2 is SYDVKM. The V gene end was trimmed by 5 bases and the J gene end by 5 bases; junction bases not matched to a gene: 13. The CDR3 nucleotides read TGTGCCAGCAGTGTCAGACTAGCGGGGTCCCTAAGGGAGACCCAGTACTTC. Encoded protein: CASSVRLAGSLRETQYF.

The rearrangement uses TRBV19 and TRBJ2-7; D is unresolved. Germline-derived CDR1 and CDR2 are LNHDA and SQIVND (reference sequence). The CDR3 spans 15 residues. Between the trimmed V and J ends, which lost 1 base and 3 bases, there was a span of 13 bases. Written as DNA, the CDR3 is TGTGCCAGTAGTATAGGGGTCGGCAGGCTCTACGAGCAGTACTTC. It specifies CASSIGVGRLYEQYF.

The rearrangement links TRBV27 to TRBJ2-7; the match to TRBD1 covers 8 bases. The CDR3 length is 14 residues. Germline CDR1 reads MNHEY; CDR2 reads SMNVEV (reference sequence). Trimming took 6 bases from V and 6 from J; bases not matched to a gene: 10. CDR3 residues: CASRGPTGVSEQYF. The CDR3 DNA follows: TGTGCCAGCAGGGGCCCGACAGGGGTGAGCGAGCAGTACTTC.